Below are 30 T cell receptor beta chains sequenced from a single sample in a study of response to subunit inactivated influenza vaccine. TCRdb reprocessed the RT-PCR reads with MiXCR, giving one entry per CDR3 protein. This sample has almost 600,000 distinct CDR3 sequences, with roughly 15% found just once. The source material was PBMCs from blood, sampled approximately 12 days after vaccination. The source is a man aged 50 to 59 who received an inactivated influenza vaccine.

There are a few counts of this clonotype. The V call is TRBV6-2 or TRBV6-3, the J call TRBJ1-5; D not certain. Germline V gives CDR1 MNHEY, CDR2 SVGEGT. CDR3 size: 13 residues. V lost 6 bases and J lost 6, with 12 bases in between. As DNA, the CDR3 is TGTGCCAGCAGCAACCTGTTGATTCAGCCCCAGCATTTT. The encoded protein is CASSNLLIQPQHF.

The chain recombines TRBV11-2 with TRBJ2-2, with TRBD2 matching 8 bases. Germline loops: CDR1 SGHAT, CDR2 FQNNGV. V was clipped by 6 bases and J by 6 bases; unmatched bases: 6. This CDR3 comprises 14 residues. The CDR3 loop is CASRNLAGSGELFF. CDR3 bases: TGTGCCAGCAGAAATTTAGCGGGATCCGGGGAGCTGTTTTTT. Variable domain in full (rest from reference TRBV11-2 and TRBJ2-2): EAGVAQSPRYKIIEKRQSVAFWCNPISGHATLYWYQQILGQGPKLLIQFQNNGVVDDSQLPKDRFSAERLKGVDSTLKIQPAKLEDSAVYLCASRNLAGSGELFFGEGSRLTVL.

The chain carries TRBV9 and TRBJ1-1; unclear D gene. V lost 3 bases to trimming and J lost 0 bases, with 12 bases between them. The CDR3 totals 15 residues. The germline V gene has CDR1 SGDLS and CDR2 YYNGEE. The CDR3 spells CASSAIWAVNTEAFF. CDR3 in DNA: TGTGCCAGCAGCGCCATTTGGGCAGTGAACACTGAAGCTTTCTTT.

Written as DNA, the CDR3 is TGCAGCGTTGAAGATAGGAGACAGGGGAACACCGGGGAGCTGTTTTTT. This translates into CSVEDRRQGNTGELFF. The gene calls are TRBV29-1 and TRBJ2-2, with TRBD1 matching 7 bases. The CDR3 is 16 amino acids. V shed 0 bases and J 1 base; nucleotides not matched to a gene: 5. CDR1 and CDR2 from the germline V gene are SQVTM and ANQGSEA.

As for this clonotype: The DNA is left out, because the CDR3 cannot be placed on it with certainty; the CDR3 is given as TCRdb lists it. This sequence joins TRBV30 and TRBJ1-6; no check of the table's D call, TRBD1, against the DNA was made. A total of 19 residues make up the CDR3, ends included. Looked up from germline, CDR1 is GTSNPN and CDR2 is SVGIG (reference sequence). CDR3 sequence: CAWSVRRARGGSYNSPLHF.

This rearrangement joins TRBV2 to TRBJ2-7; D is perhaps TRBD1 (6 bases). V lost 0 bases, J lost 0 bases, and 15 bases lay in between. From germline, CDR1 is SNHLY and CDR2 FYNNEI. This CDR3 has 17 amino acids. The CDR3 spells CASSEATPYRASYEQYF. The CDR3 coding sequence is TGTGCCAGCAGTGAAGCCACACCTTACAGGGCCTCCTACGAGCAGTACTTC.

The rearrangement uses TRBV12-3 or TRBV12-4 and TRBJ1-1; D is ambiguous. The CDR3 contains 13 residues. Trimming removed 6 bases from V and 3 bases from J, with 11 bases in between. Here the CDR3 DNA reads TGTGCCAGCAGCCCCAGTCCGGACACTGAAGCTTTCTTT. Translation: CASSPSPDTEAFF.

The sample holds a few counts of this clonotype. The J gene is TRBJ1-4, the V gene TRBV5-5; D uncertain. This CDR3 region has 14 residues. Trimming shortened V by 1 base and J by 0 bases, and 4 bases separated the two germline ends. From germline, CDR1 is SGHKS and CDR2 YYEKEE (reference sequence). CDR3 region: CASSLHATNEKLFF. The DNA for the CDR3 is TGTGCCAGCAGCTTGCACGCAACTAATGAAAAACTGTTTTTT.

The rearrangement uses TRBV4-1 and TRBJ1-1, with D perhaps matching TRBD1 (5 bases). CDR1 and CDR2 (germline): MGHRA, YSYEKL. The germline V and J ends were trimmed by 3 bases and 8 bases, with 16 bases remaining between them. CDR3 length: 14 amino acids. The DNA for the CDR3 is TGCGCCAGCAGCCAGGTAAAAGGGACGGGAGAAGCTTTCTTT. Protein product: CASSQVKGTGEAFF.

The chain employs TRBV3-1 and TRBJ1-1; no definite D call. This CDR3 is built from 13 residues. Looked up from germline, CDR1 is LGHDT and CDR2 is YNNKEL (reference sequence). Between the trimmed V and J ends, which lost 4 bases and 2 bases, there was a span of 8 bases. Here the CDR3 DNA reads TGTGCCAGCAGCCCGCAGACAAACACTGAAGCTTTCTTT. It is translated as CASSPQTNTEAFF.

The rearrangement uses TRBV5-1 and TRBJ1-3; 7 bases agree with TRBD1. Germline V gene data show CDR1 as SGHRS and CDR2 as YFSETQ. The CDR3 contains 15 residues. Unmatched junction bases numbered 15, after V lost 4 bases and J lost 11 bases. CDR3 loop: CASSVDRFHRAPIYF. The CDR3 nucleotides are TGCGCCAGCAGCGTGGACAGGTTCCATCGGGCTCCCATATATTTT. The complete variable domain, with remaining parts taken from reference TRBV5-1 and TRBJ1-3, reads KAGVTQTPRYLIKTRGQQVTLSCSPISGHRSVSWYQQTPGQGLQFLFEYFSETQRNKGNFPGRFSGRQFSNSRSEMNVSTLELGDSALYLCASSVDRFHRAPIYFGEGSWLTVV.

This clonotype was observed at least ten times. This chain connects TRBV6-2 or TRBV6-3 to TRBJ2-7; either TRBD1 or TRBD2 may supply D (5 bases each). The CDR3 consists of 15 residues. Trimming shortened V by 4 bases and J by 1 base, and 14 bases separated the two germline ends. CDR1 MNHEY and CDR2 SVGEGT come from the germline V gene. CDR3 region: CASSSGDGFSYEQYF. The CDR3 nucleotides are TGTGCCAGCAGTTCCGGGGACGGATTTTCCTACGAGCAGTACTTC.

The rearrangement links TRBV20-1 to TRBJ2-7, with TRBD1 as a possible D gene (6 bases). Trimming removed 6 bases from V and 3 bases from J, with 18 bases in between. There are 14 residues in the CDR3. Germline V gene data show CDR1 as DFQATT and CDR2 as SNEGSKA (reference sequence). The CDR3 loop reads CSAHTGPRGYEQYF. CDR3 coding DNA: TGCAGTGCCCATACAGGGCCCAGAGGCTACGAGCAGTACTTC.

The gene calls are TRBV4-1 and TRBJ2-6, with D perhaps matching TRBD2 (7 bases). Germline assignment: CDR1 MGHRA and CDR2 YSYEKL. With 9 bases removed from V and 4 bases from J, the gap between germline ends came to 19 bases. This CDR3 spans 16 amino acids. Here the CDR3 DNA reads TGCGCCAGTCGTGGGGGGGCGCTGTCGGGGGCCAACGTCCTGACTTTC. It codes for CASRGGALSGANVLTF.

This clonotype has more than one count but fewer than ten. The chain joins TRBV6-2 or TRBV6-3 to TRBJ1-1; 7 bases are shared with TRBD1. Germline CDR1 reads MNHEY; CDR2 reads SVGEGT. V trimming: 4 bases; J trimming: 8 bases; junction bases outside the gene matches: 10. The CDR3 spans 14 residues. CDR3 in amino acids: CASSFYPGTEEAFF. The DNA for the CDR3 is TGTGCCAGCAGTTTTTACCCCGGGACAGAGGAAGCTTTCTTT.

In this sample, this clonotype turned up a few times. The genes are TRBV6-2 or TRBV6-3 and TRBJ2-7, with D possibly being TRBD2 (6 bases). V dropped 6 bases and J dropped 0 bases, with 12 bases sitting between them. The germline gives CDR1 MNHEY, CDR2 SVGEGT. The CDR3 spans 14 residues. CDR3 sequence reads: CASRTTGSSYEQYF. The CDR3 DNA sequence: TGTGCCAGCAGAACCACCGGGAGCTCCTACGAGCAGTACTTC.

For this clonotype: At one boundary the junction diverges from the germline segment, which might be a read error. The CDR3 DNA is TGTGCCAGCAGCATAGCGGGGGGGCTCGAGCAGTACTTC. Translating it yields CASSIAGGLEQYF. The rearrangement links TRBV7-9 to TRBJ2-7; TRBD2 matches 11 bases. CDR1 and CDR2 from the germline V gene are SEHNR and FQNEAQ (reference sequence). The CDR3 sequence is 13 residues long.

The table lists this clonotype with a few counts. The chain employs TRBV5-1 and TRBJ2-1; 13 bases are shared with TRBD2. J gave up 7 bases and V 2 bases, and 3 bases lay outside the gene matches. CDR3 size: 15 residues. Germline V gives CDR1 SGHRS, CDR2 YFSETQ. CDR3 coding DNA: TGCGCCAGCAGCTTCGGGACTAGCGGGGTGAATGAGCAGTTCTTC. Its translation is CASSFGTSGVNEQFF.

The V call is TRBV20-1, the J call TRBJ2-2, with D possibly being TRBD2 (5 bases). The CDR3 runs to 15 residues. Germline V lookup: CDR1 DFQATT, CDR2 SNEGSKA (reference sequence). V lost 5 bases and J 2 bases, leaving 15 bases between the germline ends. The CDR3 here is CSALNPGKNTGELFF. CDR3 DNA sequence: TGCAGTGCTCTGAACCCGGGAAAAAACACCGGGGAGCTGTTTTTT.

A few counts support this clonotype. This chain connects TRBV7-9 to TRBJ1-2, with no clear D. The CDR3 has 13 residues. Trimming took off 4 bases at V and 4 bases at J, with 10 bases between the two ends. Germline V lookup: CDR1 SEHNR, CDR2 FQNEAQ (reference sequence). The CDR3 spells CASSSGSTYGYTF. The CDR3 DNA is TGTGCCAGCAGCTCCGGGTCGACCTATGGCTACACCTTC.

This clonotype has more than one count but fewer than ten. The genes are TRBV21-1 and TRBJ1-3; no DNA check was done on the table's D call, TRBD1. TRBV21-1 is an annotated pseudogene. The length of the CDR3 is 17 residues. CDR3 residues: CASSNGDRYYTGNTIYF. The DNA for the CDR3 is TGTGCCAGCAGCAACGGGGACAGGTATTACACTGGAAACACCATATATTTT.

This clonotype appeared a few times. The V call is TRBV20-1, the J call TRBJ2-4; D is perhaps TRBD1 or TRBD2 (5 bases each). The CDR3 extends over 15 amino acids. The V end was cut by 0 bases, the J end by 0 bases, with 9 bases between. Germline assignment: CDR1 DFQATT and CDR2 SNEGSKA (reference sequence). CDR3 DNA: TGCAGTGCTAGAGATGGGGGTACAGCCAAAAACATTCAGTACTTC. Amino acids: CSARDGGTAKNIQYF.

This clonotype showed up just a few times. The chain combines TRBV20-1 with TRBJ2-3, with D tentatively TRBD1 (6 bases). The length of the CDR3 is 15 residues. V gave up 5 bases and J gave up 1 base, with 16 bases separating them. Germline lookup yields CDR1 DFQATT and CDR2 SNEGSKA (reference sequence). In nucleotides, the CDR3 is TGCAGTGCTCGCCCCCCCAGACAGGGCACAGATACGCAGTATTTT. Its translation: CSARPPRQGTDTQYF.

V is TRBV7-8 and J is TRBJ1-1; TRBD1 might be the D (5 bases). Germline V lookup: CDR1 SGHVS, CDR2 FQNEAQ. This CDR3 contains 13 residues. V lost 2 bases and J 8 bases, leaving 12 bases between the germline ends. CDR3 loop: CASSLLAGAEAFF. The CDR3, as DNA: TGTGCCAGCAGCTTACTCGCCGGGGCAGAAGCTTTCTTT.

The chain is built from TRBV24-1 and TRBJ2-5; 7 bases agree with TRBD1. This CDR3 contains 17 residues. CDR1 and CDR2 (germline): KGHDR, SFDVKD. The V gene end was trimmed by 3 bases and the J gene end by 4 bases; junction bases not matched to a gene: 13. The CDR3 DNA follows: TGTGCCACCAGTGATCCTGCGGCAGGGGGAATCGGAGAGACCCAGTACTTC. This encodes CATSDPAAGGIGETQYF.

The table lists this clonotype with many counts. This chain links TRBV9 with TRBJ2-1; no clear D. This CDR3 has 14 residues. CDR1 and CDR2 from the germline V gene are SGDLS and YYNGEE. V was pared by 1 base and J by 4 bases, with 9 bases between. This CDR3 is CASSVSPEYNEQFF. The CDR3 DNA sequence: TGTGCCAGCAGCGTAAGCCCAGAGTACAATGAGCAGTTCTTC. Filled out from reference TRBV9 and TRBJ2-1, the complete variable domain reads DSGVTQTPKHLITATGQRVTLRCSPRSGDLSVYWYQQSLDQGLQFLIQYYNGEERAKGNILERFSAQQFPDLHSELNLSSLELGDSALYFCASSVSPEYNEQFFGPGTRLTVL.

This clonotype was seen only once. V usage is TRBV27 and J usage is TRBJ1-5, with D perhaps TRBD1 (5 bases). Germline V lookup: CDR1 MNHEY, CDR2 SMNVEV (reference sequence). The V gene lost 3 bases and the J gene lost 7 bases, with 13 bases spanning the gap. CDR3 length equals 14 residues. The CDR3 protein is CASSFGQGQQPQHF. In nucleotides, the CDR3 is TGTGCCAGCAGTTTCGGGCAGGGCCAGCAGCCCCAGCATTTT.

This clonotype showed up many times. The V gene is TRBV20-1, the J gene TRBJ2-1; possibly TRBD2 for D (5 bases). Trimming left V 0 bases short and J 2 bases short, with 14 bases between. Germline V gene lookup returns CDR1 DFQATT and CDR2 SNEGSKA (reference sequence). This CDR3 is built from 16 residues. The CDR3 loop is CSARDLEGSPYNEQFF. The CDR3 DNA follows: TGCAGTGCTAGAGATCTCGAAGGGAGCCCCTACAATGAGCAGTTCTTC.

This sequence joins TRBV20-1 and TRBJ2-1; TRBD1 agrees at 7 bases. V shed 1 base and J 3 bases; nucleotides not matched to a gene: 3. CDR1 and CDR2 from the germline V gene are DFQATT and SNEGSKA (reference sequence). CDR3 size: 14 residues. This chain's CDR3 is CSARAGTVYNEQFF. CDR3 sequence (DNA): TGCAGTGCTAGAGCCGGGACAGTCTACAATGAGCAGTTCTTC.

This clonotype was recorded only once. The chain combines TRBV28 with TRBJ2-1; 11 bases match TRBD2. In germline, CDR1 is MDHEN, CDR2 SYDVKM. The CDR3 sequence is 14 residues long. With V trimmed by 3 bases and J by 14 bases, 9 bases remained unmatched. The CDR3 loop is CASSFSQLAGVEFF. CDR3 sequence (DNA): TGTGCCAGCAGTTTCAGCCAACTAGCGGGGGTAGAGTTCTTC.